The entry below gives a single TCR beta chain sequence along with its context. Its antigen is undetermined. Here immunoSEQ multiplex PCR was the method, and the copy in TCRdb shows in-frame clones only, minus some. The profile shows around 37,000 clones, about four fifths of them singletons. Blood was sampled at baseline, cycle 4 day 1, and cycle 7 day 1. This record comes from a study of OX40 agonist ivuxolimab in advanced cancers. Study observations and caveats: Researchers did not establish what antigens the expanded peripheral T cells target. The CD4+ and CD8+ T cells in the blood had expanded clonally by week 6 at 0.1 to 3.0 mg/kg.

Sequencing was performed on CD4+ or CD8+ T cells sorted from blood, taken in a trial of the OX40 agonist ivuxolimab. The clonotype originates from an adult with an advanced solid tumor such as melanoma, head and neck, liver or kidney cancer.

The CDR3 DNA sequence: TGTGCCAGTATGCGTCGGCCCATGAACACTGAAGCTTTCTTT. It encodes CASMRRPMNTEAFF. This chain joins TRBV19 and TRBJ1-1; D not resolved. Deletions cut 7 bases from V and 0 bases from J, with 12 bases between. The CDR3 is made up of 14 amino acids. Germline CDR1 is LNHDA and CDR2 is SQIVND (reference sequence).